These T cell receptor beta chains were read from a single sample in a study of cytomegalovirus exposure and HLA in healthy donors. Assay used: immunoSEQ multiplex PCR; TCRdb lists only in-frame clones, some missing. This table lists about 160,000 clones. The sequenced material came from PBMCs. These TCRs come from a woman aged 55-75 years in good health and CMV-seronegative. Both conserved end residues are part of each CDR3. A D gene is named only where the DNA matches it firmly.

d_gene,j_gene,v_gene,CDR3aa,CDR3nt
-,TRBJ1-1,TRBV30,CAWSAAVGLAEAFF,TGTGCCTGGAGCGCCGCGGTCGGTTTGGCTGAAGCTTTCTTT
TRBD1,TRBJ2-7,TRBV14,CASSQAGQEWTYEQYF,TGTGCCAGCAGCCAAGCTGGACAGGAATGGACCTACGAGCAGTACTTC
-,TRBJ1-2,TRBV19,CASSIPPGQNYGYTF,TGTGCCAGTAGTATCCCCCCGGGACAAAACTATGGCTACACCTTC
-,TRBJ2-2,TRBV25-1,CASSATGFTGELFF,TGTGCCAGCAGTGCTACAGGATTCACCGGGGAGCTGTTTTTT
TRBD1,TRBJ2-7,TRBV12-5,CASGPGQAYEQYF,TGTGCTAGTGGCCCGGGACAGGCCTACGAGCAGTACTTC
-,TRBJ2-7,TRBV2,CASSGQFYEQYF,TGTGCCAGCAGTGGACAGTTCTACGAGCAGTACTTC
TRBD1,TRBJ1-1,TRBV6-5,CASSFTGGKTEAFF,TGTGCCAGCAGTTTTACAGGGGGAAAGACTGAAGCTTTCTTT
-,TRBJ2-7,TRBV11-2,CASSLDLWQGSYEQYF,TGTGCCAGCAGCTTAGATCTGTGGCAGGGATCCTACGAGCAGTACTTC
TRBD2,TRBJ2-2,TRBV2,CASSVQRGGFAGELFF,TGTGCCAGCAGTGTCCAGCGGGGGGGCTTTGCCGGGGAGCTGTTTTTT
TRBD1,TRBJ1-4,TRBV7-9,CASSMTGSNEKLFF,TGTGCCAGCAGCATGACAGGGTCTAATGAAAAACTGTTTTTT
-,TRBJ1-5,TRBV18,CASSPNRDQPQHF,TGTGCCAGCTCTCCGAACAGGGATCAGCCCCAGCATTTT
-,TRBJ1-4,TRBV6-1,CASIRNRDLREKLFF,TGTGCCAGCATAAGAAACAGGGATCTTCGGGAAAAACTGTTTTTT
-,TRBJ1-1,TRBV6-1,CASRPGGAPEAFF,TGTGCCAGCAGGCCGGGGGGGGCCCCTGAAGCTTTCTTT
-,TRBJ1-3,TRBV7-9,CASSPGLSNSGNTIYF,TGTGCCAGCAGCCCAGGGCTCTCCAACTCTGGAAACACCATATATTTT
TRBD1,TRBJ2-7,TRBV2,CASSEGGQYYEQYF,TGTGCCAGCAGTGAAGGGGGACAGTATTACGAGCAGTACTTC
-,TRBJ2-2,TRBV29-1,CSVDRGTGELFF,TGCAGCGTTGATCGGGGGACCGGGGAGCTGTTTTTT
-,TRBJ1-1,TRBV6-5,CASSALPGDTEAFF,TGTGCCAGCAGTGCTTTGCCGGGTGACACTGAAGCTTTCTTT
-,TRBJ1-5,TRBV7-2,CASSSRVGDQPQHF,TGTGCCAGCAGCTCAAGGGTGGGAGATCAGCCCCAGCATTTT
TRBD2,TRBJ2-1,TRBV14,CASSLGTSGLRTYNEQFF,TGTGCCAGCAGCCTTGGGACTAGCGGCCTGAGGACCTACAATGAGCAGTTCTTC
-,TRBJ2-3,TRBV13,CASSPGTDTQYF,TGTGCCAGCAGCCCGGGCACAGATACGCAGTATTTT
-,TRBJ2-7,TRBV4-3,CASSPRGSYEQYF,TGCGCCAGCAGCCCCCGCGGCTCCTACGAGCAGTACTTC
TRBD2,TRBJ2-3,TRBV18,CASSPSGTTDTQYF,TGTGCCAGCTCACCTAGCGGGACCACAGATACGCAGTATTTT
-,TRBJ1-4,TRBV11-2,CASSPAAANEKLFF,TGTGCCAGCAGCCCAGCGGCAGCTAATGAAAAACTGTTTTTT
TRBD1,TRBJ1-6,TRBV7-3,CASSLQGARSPLHF,TGTGCCAGCAGCTTACAGGGGGCGCGTTCACCCCTCCACTTT
-,TRBJ2-5,TRBV5-8,CASRFRGSQETQYF,TGTGCCAGCAGGTTCCGGGGGAGCCAGGAGACCCAGTACTTC
-,TRBJ1-1,TRBV7-8,CASSLVGRALTEAFF,TGTGCCAGCAGCTTAGTGGGCAGGGCTCTAACTGAAGCTTTCTTT
-,TRBJ2-2,TRBV2,CASTRRNTGELFF,TGTGCCAGCACGCGGAGGAACACCGGGGAGCTGTTTTTT
-,TRBJ2-7,TRBV19,CASSISSTPYEQYF,TGTGCCAGTAGTATAAGTTCTACCCCCTACGAGCAGTACTTC
-,TRBJ1-4,TRBV27,CASSLSGALGSKLFF,TGTGCCAGCAGTTTATCAGGGGCGCTGGGCTCAAAACTGTTTTTT
TRBD1,TRBJ1-5,TRBV6-1,CASSGHDRVSNQPQHF,TGTGCCAGCAGTGGTCATGACAGGGTAAGCAATCAGCCCCAGCATTTT
TRBD1,TRBJ1-2,TRBV6-5,CASSQRDSYGYTF,TGTGCCAGCAGTCAACGGGACAGCTATGGCTACACCTTC
-,TRBJ2-1,TRBV27,CASSLRERGEQFF,TGTGCCAGCAGTTTGAGGGAGAGGGGGGAGCAGTTCTTC
TRBD2,TRBJ2-3,TRBV15,CATSRLAEGMDTQYF,TGTGCCACCAGCAGACTAGCGGAGGGGATGGATACGCAGTATTTT
TRBD2,TRBJ2-7,TRBV7-3,CASSLHPPGLATEQYF,TGTGCCAGCAGCTTACACCCTCCGGGACTAGCGACCGAGCAGTACTTC
-,TRBJ2-5,TRBV7-6,CASSPYGQGGATQYF,TGTGCCAGCAGCCCCTACGGACAAGGAGGGGCGACCCAGTACTTC
-,TRBJ2-3,TRBV5-1,CASSLERDTDTQYF,TGCGCCAGCAGCTTGGAGAGGGACACAGATACGCAGTATTTT
TRBD1,TRBJ1-2,TRBV7-9,CEATGVNFYGYTF,TGTGAAGCGACAGGGGTTAATTTCTATGGCTACACCTTC
TRBD2,TRBJ2-3,TRBV9,CASSVRREGTDTQYF,TGTGCCAGCAGCGTACGGCGGGAGGGGACAGATACGCAGTATTTT
TRBD2,TRBJ2-7,TRBV7-2,CASSLVPGLAGNEQYF,TGTGCCAGCAGCTTGGTTCCGGGGCTAGCGGGGAACGAGCAGTACTTC
-,TRBJ2-2,TRBV14,CASSPGQLNPGPNTGELFF,TGTGCCAGCAGCCCAGGACAGCTGAACCCAGGCCCGAACACCGGGGAGCTGTTTTTT
-,TRBJ2-2,TRBV9,CASSLNTGELFF,TGTGCCAGCAGCCTGAACACCGGGGAGCTGTTTTTT
TRBD2,TRBJ2-1,TRBV18,CASSPEGTSLYEQFF,TGTGCCAGCTCACCAGAAGGGACTAGCCTCTATGAGCAGTTCTTC
TRBD1,TRBJ1-5,TRBV4-1,CASSQTGGRQPQHF,TGCGCCAGCAGCCAAACAGGGGGAAGGCAGCCCCAGCATTTT
TRBD2,TRBJ2-5,TRBV5-1,CASRAGQLAGVGQETQYF,TGCGCCAGCAGGGCAGGGCAACTAGCGGGAGTGGGGCAAGAGACCCAGTACTTC
TRBD1,TRBJ2-7,TRBV27,CASSRKGTGSYEQYF,TGTGCCAGCAGCCGAAAGGGGACAGGGTCCTACGAGCAGTACTTC
-,TRBJ1-1,TRBV9,CASSVAAVGGDTEAFF,TGTGCCAGCAGCGTAGCCGCGGTAGGGGGAGACACTGAAGCTTTCTTT
TRBD1,TRBJ1-2,TRBV4-1,CASSQGGQGALPYGYTF,TGCGCCAGCAGCCAAGGAGGACAGGGTGCCCTCCCCTATGGCTACACCTTC
-,TRBJ2-7,TRBV4-2,CASSQDLGGPLTYEQYF,TGTGCCAGCAGCCAAGATCTGGGGGGACCGTTAACCTACGAGCAGTACTTC
-,TRBJ2-3,TRBV27,CASSPLGGGTDTQYF,TGTGCCAGCAGTCCCCTCGGCGGGGGCACAGATACGCAGTATTTT
TRBD1,TRBJ1-3,TRBV10-3,CAISRDREGFSGNTIYF,TGTGCCATCAGCCGGGACAGGGAGGGCTTCTCTGGAAACACCATATATTTT
-,TRBJ2-2,TRBV5-1,CASSPQQVDNTGELFF,TGCGCCAGCAGCCCCCAACAGGTCGACAACACCGGGGAGCTGTTTTTT
-,TRBJ1-2,TRBV9,CASSVGQPIGVGYTF,TGTGCCAGCAGCGTAGGACAGCCCATCGGTGTCGGCTACACCTTC
-,TRBJ1-5,TRBV19,CASIDHRGHSNQPQHF,TGTGCCAGTATCGATCATAGGGGACATAGCAATCAGCCCCAGCATTTT
-,TRBJ2-1,TRBV5-6,CASSPVAGNEQFF,TGTGCCAGCAGCCCCGTTGCCGGTAATGAGCAGTTCTTC
-,TRBJ1-2,TRBV4-2,CASSREGYGYTF,TGTGCCAGCAGCCGGGAGGGCTATGGCTACACCTTC